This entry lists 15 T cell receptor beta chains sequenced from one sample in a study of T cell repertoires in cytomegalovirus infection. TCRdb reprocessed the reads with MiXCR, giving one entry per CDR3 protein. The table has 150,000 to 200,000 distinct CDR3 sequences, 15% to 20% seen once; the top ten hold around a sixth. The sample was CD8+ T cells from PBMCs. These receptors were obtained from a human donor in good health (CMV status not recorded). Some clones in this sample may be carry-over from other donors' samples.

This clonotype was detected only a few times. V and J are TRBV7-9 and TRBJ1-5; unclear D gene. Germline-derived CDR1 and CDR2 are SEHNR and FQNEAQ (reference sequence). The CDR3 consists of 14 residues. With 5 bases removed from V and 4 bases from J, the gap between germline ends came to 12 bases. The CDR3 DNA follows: TGTGCCAGCAGCCCGTGGACGGAAAATCAGCCCCAGCATTTT. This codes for CASSPWTENQPQHF. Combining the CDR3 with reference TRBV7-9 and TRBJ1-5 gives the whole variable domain DTGVSQNPRHKITKRGQNVTFRCDPISEHNRLYWYRQTLGQGPEFLTYFQNEAQLEKSRLLSDRFSAERPKGSFSTLEIQRTEQGDSAMYLCASSPWTENQPQHFGDGTRLSIL.

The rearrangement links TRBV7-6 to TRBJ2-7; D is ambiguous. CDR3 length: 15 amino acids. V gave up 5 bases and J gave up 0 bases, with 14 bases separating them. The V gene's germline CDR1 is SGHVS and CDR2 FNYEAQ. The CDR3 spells CASSKIDTVSYEQYF. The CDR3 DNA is TGTGCCAGCAGCAAAATTGACACCGTCTCCTACGAGCAGTACTTC.

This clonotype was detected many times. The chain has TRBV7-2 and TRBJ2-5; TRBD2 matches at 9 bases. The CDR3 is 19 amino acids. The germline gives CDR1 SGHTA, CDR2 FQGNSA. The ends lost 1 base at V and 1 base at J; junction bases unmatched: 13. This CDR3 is CASSLVLDWVAGVQETQYF. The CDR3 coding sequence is TGTGCCAGCAGCTTAGTACTTGATTGGGTAGCGGGAGTCCAAGAGACCCAGTACTTC.

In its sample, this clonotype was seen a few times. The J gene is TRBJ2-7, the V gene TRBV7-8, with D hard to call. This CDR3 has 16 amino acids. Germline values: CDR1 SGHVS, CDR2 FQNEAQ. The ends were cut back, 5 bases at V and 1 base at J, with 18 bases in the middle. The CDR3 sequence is CASSLRTGRESYEQYF. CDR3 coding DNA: TGTGCCAGCAGCCTGAGGACGGGCCGTGAATCCTACGAGCAGTACTTC. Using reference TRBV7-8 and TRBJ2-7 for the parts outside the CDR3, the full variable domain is GAGVSQSPRYKVAKRGQDVALRCDPISGHVSLFWYQQALGQGPEFLTYFQNEAQLDKSGLPSDRFFAERPEGSVSTLKIQRTQQEDSAVYLCASSLRTGRESYEQYFGPGTRLTVT.

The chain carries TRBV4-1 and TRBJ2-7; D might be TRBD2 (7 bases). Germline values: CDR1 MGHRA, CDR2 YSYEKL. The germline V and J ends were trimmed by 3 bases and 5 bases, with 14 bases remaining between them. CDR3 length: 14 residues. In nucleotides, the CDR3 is TGCGCCAGCAGCCACGTGGGGGGGGCGGACGAGCAGTACTTC. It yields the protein CASSHVGGADEQYF.

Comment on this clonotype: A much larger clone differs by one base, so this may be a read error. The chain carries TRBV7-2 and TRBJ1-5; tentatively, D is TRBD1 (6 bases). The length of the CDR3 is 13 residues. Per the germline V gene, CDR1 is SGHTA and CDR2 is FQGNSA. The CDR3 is CVSSQQGGQPQHF. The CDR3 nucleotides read TGTGTCAGCAGCCAACAGGGCGGACAGCCCCAGCATTTT.

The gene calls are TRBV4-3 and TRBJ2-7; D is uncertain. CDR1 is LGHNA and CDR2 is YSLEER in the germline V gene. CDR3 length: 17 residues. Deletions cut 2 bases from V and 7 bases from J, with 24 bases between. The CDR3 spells CASSQSVHGDPRVEQYF. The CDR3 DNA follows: TGCGCCAGCAGCCAATCGGTTCACGGAGACCCCCGCGTGGAGCAGTACTTC.

CDR3 amino acids: CASSYGLRNTEAFF. Here the CDR3 DNA reads TGTGCCAGCAGCTATGGACTACGAAACACTGAAGCTTTCTTT. This rearrangement joins TRBV7-2 to TRBJ1-1; D unclear. The CDR3 is made up of 14 amino acids. Germline CDR1 reads SGHTA; CDR2 reads FQGNSA. V gave up 4 bases and J gave up 2 bases, with 11 bases separating them. Looking up the rest from reference TRBV7-2 and TRBJ1-1 gives the full variable domain: GAGVSQSPSNKVTEKGKDVELRCDPISGHTALYWYRQSLGQGLEFLIYFQGNSAPDKSGLPSDRFSAERTGGSVSTLTIQRTQQEDSAVYLCASSYGLRNTEAFFGQGTRLTVV.

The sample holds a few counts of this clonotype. Here the CDR3 reads CSVEDRDRHPYEQYF. The CDR3 region has the DNA TGCAGCGTTGAGGACCGGGACAGGCACCCCTACGAGCAGTACTTC. The chain joins TRBV29-1 to TRBJ2-7; 8 bases fit TRBD1. The CDR3 runs to 15 residues. Germline V gene data show CDR1 as SQVTM and CDR2 as ANQGSEA. The V and J ends lost 3 bases and 2 bases, in that order; junction bases with no gene match: 9.

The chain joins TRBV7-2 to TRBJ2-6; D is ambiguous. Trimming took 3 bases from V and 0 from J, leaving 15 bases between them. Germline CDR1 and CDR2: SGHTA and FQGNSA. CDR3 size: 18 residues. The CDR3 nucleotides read TGTGCCAGCAGCTTGTCAGGTCCTCGGTCCTCTGGGGCCAACGTCCTGACTTTC. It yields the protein CASSLSGPRSSGANVLTF.

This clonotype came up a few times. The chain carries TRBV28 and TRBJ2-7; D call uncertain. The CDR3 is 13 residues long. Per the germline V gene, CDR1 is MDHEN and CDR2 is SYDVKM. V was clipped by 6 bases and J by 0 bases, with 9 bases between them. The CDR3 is CASRFQSSYEQYF. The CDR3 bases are TGTGCCAGCAGATTTCAAAGCTCCTACGAGCAGTACTTC.

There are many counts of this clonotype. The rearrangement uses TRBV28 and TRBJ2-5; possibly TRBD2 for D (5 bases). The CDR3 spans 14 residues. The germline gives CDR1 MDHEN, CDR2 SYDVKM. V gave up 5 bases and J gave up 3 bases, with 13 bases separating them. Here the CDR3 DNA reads TGTGCCAGCAGTCTTCGGAGGTCGGAAGAGACCCAGTACTTC. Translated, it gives CASSLRRSEETQYF.

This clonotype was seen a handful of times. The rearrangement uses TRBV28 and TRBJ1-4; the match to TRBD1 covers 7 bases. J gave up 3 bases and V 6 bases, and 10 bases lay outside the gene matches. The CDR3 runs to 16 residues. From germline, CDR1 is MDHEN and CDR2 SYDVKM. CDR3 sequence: CASSSDRAGSNEKLFF. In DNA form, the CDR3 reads TGTGCCAGCAGCTCAGACAGGGCTGGCTCTAATGAAAAACTGTTTTTT.

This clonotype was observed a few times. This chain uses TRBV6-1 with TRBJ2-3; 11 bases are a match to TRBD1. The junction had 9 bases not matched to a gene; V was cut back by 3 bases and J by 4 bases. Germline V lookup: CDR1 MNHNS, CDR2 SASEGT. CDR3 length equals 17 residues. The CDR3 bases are TGTGCCAGCAGTGAGTTCGGGACAGGGGGTCGGGCAGATACGCAGTATTTT. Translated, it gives CASSEFGTGGRADTQYF.

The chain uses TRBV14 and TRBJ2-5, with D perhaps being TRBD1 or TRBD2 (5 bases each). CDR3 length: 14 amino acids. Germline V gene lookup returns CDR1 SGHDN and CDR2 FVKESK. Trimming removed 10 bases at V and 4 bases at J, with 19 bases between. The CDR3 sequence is CATARGVGSETQYF. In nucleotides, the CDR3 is TGTGCCACCGCGCGAGGGGTTGGATCAGAGACCCAGTACTTC. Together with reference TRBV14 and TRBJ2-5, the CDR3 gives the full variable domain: EAGVTQFPSHSVIEKGQTVTLRCDPISGHDNLYWYRRVMGKEIKFLLHFVKESKQDESGMPNNRFLAERTGGTYSTLKVQPAELEDSGVYFCATARGVGSETQYFGPGTRLLVL.